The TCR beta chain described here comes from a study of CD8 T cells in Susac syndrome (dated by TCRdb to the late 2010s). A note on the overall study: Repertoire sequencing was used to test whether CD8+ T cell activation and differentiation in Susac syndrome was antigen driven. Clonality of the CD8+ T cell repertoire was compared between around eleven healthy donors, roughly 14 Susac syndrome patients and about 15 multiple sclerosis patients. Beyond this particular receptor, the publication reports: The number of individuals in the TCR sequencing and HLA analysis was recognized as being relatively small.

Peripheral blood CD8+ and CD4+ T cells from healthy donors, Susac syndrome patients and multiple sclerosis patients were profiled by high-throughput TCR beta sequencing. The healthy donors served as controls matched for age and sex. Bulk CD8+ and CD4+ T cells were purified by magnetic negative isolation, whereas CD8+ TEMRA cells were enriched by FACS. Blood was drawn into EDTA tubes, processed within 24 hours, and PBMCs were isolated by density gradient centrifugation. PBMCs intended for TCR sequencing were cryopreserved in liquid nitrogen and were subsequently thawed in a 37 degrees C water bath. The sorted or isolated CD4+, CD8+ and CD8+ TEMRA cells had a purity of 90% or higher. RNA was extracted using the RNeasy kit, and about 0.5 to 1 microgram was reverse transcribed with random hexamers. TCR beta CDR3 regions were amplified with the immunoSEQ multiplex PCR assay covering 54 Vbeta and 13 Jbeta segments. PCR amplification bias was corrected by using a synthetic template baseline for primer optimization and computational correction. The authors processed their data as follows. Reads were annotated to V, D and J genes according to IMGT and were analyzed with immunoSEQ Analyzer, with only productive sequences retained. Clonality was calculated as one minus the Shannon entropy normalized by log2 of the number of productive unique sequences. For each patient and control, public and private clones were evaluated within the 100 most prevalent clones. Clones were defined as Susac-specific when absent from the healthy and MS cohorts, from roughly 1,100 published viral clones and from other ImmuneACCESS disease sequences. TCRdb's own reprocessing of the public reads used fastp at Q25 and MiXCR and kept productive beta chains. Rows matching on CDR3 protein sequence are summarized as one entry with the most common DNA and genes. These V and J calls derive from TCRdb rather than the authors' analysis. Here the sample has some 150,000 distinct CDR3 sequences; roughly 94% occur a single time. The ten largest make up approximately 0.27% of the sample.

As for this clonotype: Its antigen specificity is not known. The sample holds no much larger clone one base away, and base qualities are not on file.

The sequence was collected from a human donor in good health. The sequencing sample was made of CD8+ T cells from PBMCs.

CDR3 loop: CASSPDGYQPQHF. The bases read TGTGCCAGCAGCCCAGACGGATATCAGCCCCAGCATTTT. This chain is built from TRBV9 and TRBJ1-5; the D gene is unclear. The CDR3 holds 13 amino acids from the cysteine to the phenylalanine. The entry retains the CDR3 DNA only, 39 bases that are in frame from base 1. Cut back by 4 bases and 5 bases, the V and J ends lie 10 bases apart. The germline V gene supplies CDR1 SGDLS and CDR2 YYNGEE.